This passage covers 14 T cell receptor beta chains from one sample sequenced in a study of CD8 T cells in ankylosing spondylitis. Whole-study results and caveats: Ankylosing spondylitis blood appeared to be characterized by a TCR beta motif of about eight highly homologous variants.

TCRdb redid the calling of the 5' RACE reads with MiXCR, one entry per CDR3 protein. The sample carries 470,000 or so distinct CDR3 sequences, roughly 26% recorded once. These receptors are not linked to any known antigen. Material: blood, either unsorted or a sorted T cell fraction (not recorded which). The receptors derive from a male donor with ankylosing spondylitis.

The gene calls are TRBV7-9 and TRBJ1-1; tentatively, D is TRBD1 (6 bases). Germline V gene sequence: CDR1 SEHNR, CDR2 FQNEAQ (reference sequence). V was pared by 5 bases and J by 6 bases, with 16 bases between. The CDR3 contains 14 residues. CDR3 DNA sequence: TGTGCCAGCAGCATGGGACGACAGGACGCTGAAGCTTTCTTT. This encodes CASSMGRQDAEAFF.

This clonotype occurred a few times. The chain carries TRBV20-1 and TRBJ1-5, with no clear D. The V and J ends lost 0 bases and 2 bases respectively, with 14 bases between them. The CDR3 length is 16 residues. Germline assignment: CDR1 DFQATT and CDR2 SNEGSKA (reference sequence). The DNA of the CDR3 is TGCAGTGCTAGAGATGTTGCTCTAATGGGCAATCAGCCCCAGCATTTT. Residues: CSARDVALMGNQPQHF.

This chain joins TRBV10-3 and TRBJ2-2; 10 nucleotides line up with TRBD2. CDR3 size: 17 residues. Per germline, CDR1 ENHRY and CDR2 SYGVKD. After removal of 3 bases from V and 2 bases from J, the junction contained 6 bases not matched to a gene. The CDR3 reads CAISDSGLADNTGELFF. DNA for the CDR3: TGTGCCATCAGTGACTCTGGACTAGCGGATAACACCGGGGAGCTGTTTTTT.

This clonotype turned up a few times. The CDR3 DNA follows: TGTGCCAGCAGTGAGGGACAGGCAAGCGAGCAGTACTTC. This encodes CASSEGQASEQYF. The chain has TRBV2 and TRBJ2-7; 8 nucleotides line up with TRBD1. Germline CDR1 is SNHLY and CDR2 is FYNNEI. This CDR3 has 13 amino acids. The ends lost 3 bases at V and 6 bases at J; junction bases unmatched: 4. The entire variable domain, with the rest obtained from reference TRBV2 and TRBJ2-7, is as follows: EPEVTQTPSHQVTQMGQEVILRCVPISNHLYFYWYRQILGQKVEFLVSFYNNEISEKSEIFDDQFSVERPDGSNFTLKIRSTKLEDSAMYFCASSEGQASEQYFGPGTRLTVT.

The V call is TRBV24-1, the J call TRBJ1-5; D remains ambiguous. V lost 3 bases, J lost 4 bases, and 9 bases lay in between. This CDR3 has 14 amino acids. Germline V gives CDR1 KGHDR, CDR2 SFDVKD. The CDR3 loop reads CATSDPARNQPQHF. As DNA, the CDR3 is TGTGCCACCAGTGATCCGGCCAGGAATCAGCCCCAGCATTTT.

This clonotype has a handful of counts. This rearrangement joins TRBV20-1 to TRBJ2-2; tentatively, D is TRBD1 (5 bases). CDR1 and CDR2 (germline): DFQATT, SNEGSKA (reference sequence). V was cut by 5 bases and J by 1 base, with 8 bases left in between. The length of the CDR3 is 13 residues. Written as DNA, the CDR3 is TGCAGTGCTCGTAGGGGGAACACCGGGGAGCTGTTTTTT. This sequence encodes CSARRGNTGELFF.

This clonotype was observed a few times. This chain links TRBV7-9 with TRBJ2-7; D remains ambiguous. CDR3 length equals 11 residues. Germline-derived CDR1 and CDR2 are SEHNR and FQNEAQ (reference sequence). V was cut by 2 bases and J by 5 bases, with 4 bases left in between. The DNA for the CDR3 is TGTGCCAGCAGCTTAACGAACGAGCAGTACTTC. Translation gives CASSLTNEQYF.

The chain joins TRBV19 to TRBJ1-5; TRBD1 matches 12 bases. The CDR3 is made up of 16 amino acids. From germline, CDR1 is LNHDA and CDR2 SQIVND (reference sequence). The ends lost 3 bases at V and 6 bases at J; junction bases unmatched: 6. The CDR3 is CASSMVGQGAGQPQHF. The DNA for the CDR3 is TGTGCCAGTAGTATGGTGGGACAGGGGGCCGGTCAGCCCCAGCATTTT.

A few counts support this clonotype. This sequence joins TRBV5-1 and TRBJ2-2; D gene uncertain. CDR1 and CDR2 from the germline V gene are SGHRS and YFSETQ. The ends were cut back, 3 bases at V and 5 bases at J, with 5 bases in the middle. This CDR3 has 12 residues. The CDR3 DNA reads as TGCGCCAGCAGCTCCCGAACCGGGGAGCTGTTTTTT. This encodes CASSSRTGELFF.

The chain combines TRBV29-1 with TRBJ2-5; tentative D call: TRBD1 (6 bases). The CDR3 spans 13 residues. CDR1 and CDR2 from the germline V gene are SQVTM and ANQGSEA. V shed 3 bases and J shed 4 bases, with 12 bases lying between them. DNA of the CDR3: TGCAGCGTTGACAATAGGGGGAGAGAGACCCAGTACTTC. Its protein product is CSVDNRGRETQYF.

Turning to this clonotype: Since no conserved phenylalanine or tryptophan closes the CDR3, a read error is the likely cause. The gene calls are TRBV27 and TRBJ1-6; TRBD1 is a possible D gene (6 bases). Germline V gene sequence: CDR1 MNHEY, CDR2 SMNVEV (reference sequence). The CDR3 contains 16 residues. V shed 0 bases and J shed 9 bases, with 15 bases lying between them. This chain's CDR3 is CASSLSIAGEGSPLHL. In nucleotides, the CDR3 is TGTGCCAGCAGTTTATCGATAGCAGGGGAGGGTTCACCCCTCCACCTT.

The V call is TRBV3-1, the J call TRBJ1-6; 7 bases map to TRBD1. The CDR3 consists of 12 residues. V shed 11 bases, J shed 10 bases, and the junction held 8 bases outside the gene matches. Germline assignment: CDR1 LGHDT and CDR2 YNNKEL (reference sequence). CDR3 residues: CAARGGGSPLHF. The CDR3 coding sequence is TGTGCCGCGCGAGGAGGGGGCTCACCCCTCCACTTT.

This clonotype was counted between two and nine times. The chain carries TRBV27 and TRBJ2-1; a possible D gene is TRBD2 (6 bases). The V gene's germline CDR1 is MNHEY and CDR2 SMNVEV (reference sequence). The CDR3 runs to 15 residues. Trimming cost V 6 bases and J 2 bases, with 14 bases left between them. This chain's CDR3 is CASSPGPSAYNEQFF. The CDR3 DNA sequence: TGTGCCAGCAGCCCTGGGCCTAGCGCCTACAATGAGCAGTTCTTC.

The chain employs TRBV10-2 and TRBJ2-7; D may be TRBD2 (5 bases). V was trimmed by 0 bases and J by 6 bases, leaving 12 bases between them. CDR3 length equals 14 residues. CDR1 WSHSY and CDR2 SAAADI come from the germline V gene. CDR3 nucleotide sequence: TGCGCCAGCAGTGAGTCGAGGCAGGCGGGCGAGCAGTACGTC. It is translated as CASSESRQAGEQYV.